The rows below give T cell receptor beta chains drawn from one sample of a study of blood T cell repertoires in COVID-19. The data were produced by immunoSEQ multiplex PCR, yet TCRdb's version contains in-frame clones alone and is incomplete. This sample has around 45,000 clones, with under 85% found just once. What was sequenced was peripheral blood. Receptors originate from an elderly man in a cohort sampled during active COVID-19. CDR3s include the opening cysteine and the closing phenylalanine or tryptophan. The D gene is left open where the match is weak. Only some rows state a clone size, as once, few, many or a class for expanded clones.

CDR3 protein	CDR3 DNA	D gene	V gene	clone size	J gene
CAWSVVAGGPFNGYTF	TGTGCCTGGAGTGTTGTGGCAGGGGGACCGTTCAATGGCTACACCTTC	TRBD1	TRBV30	-	TRBJ1-2
CASSLPGQGVEKLFF	TGTGCCAGCAGTTTGCCGGGACAGGGGGTAGAAAAACTGTTTTTT	TRBD1	TRBV28	-	TRBJ1-4
CASSPSSIRGYEQYF	TGTGCCAGCTCACCATCTTCGATACGGGGCTACGAGCAGTACTTC	-	TRBV18	-	TRBJ2-7
CATRPGSGGFTDTQYF	TGTGCCACCAGGCCGGGTAGCGGGGGGTTCACAGATACGCAGTATTTT	TRBD2	TRBV24-1	-	TRBJ2-3
CASRGEAYNEQFF	TGTGCCAGCAGAGGGGAGGCCTACAATGAGCAGTTCTTC	-	TRBV6-6	-	TRBJ2-1
CAISEGRQGDEQFF	TGTGCCATCAGTGAGGGGCGACAGGGCGATGAGCAGTTCTTC	TRBD1	TRBV10-3	-	TRBJ2-1
CASSSSGVGTDTQYF	TGTGCCAGCAGCTCCAGCGGGGTGGGCACAGATACGCAGTATTTT	TRBD2	TRBV6-2/TRBV6-3	-	TRBJ2-3
CASSRGQNTEAFF	TGTGCCAGCAGCAGGGGACAGAACACTGAAGCTTTCTTT	-	TRBV7-2	-	TRBJ1-1
CASSPGTASINEQFF	TGTGCCAGCAGCCCCGGGACAGCCTCGATCAATGAGCAGTTCTTC	TRBD1	TRBV7-7	-	TRBJ2-1
CASSYRGYTDTQYF	TGTGCCAGCAGTTATCGGGGGTACACAGATACGCAGTATTTT	-	TRBV6-2/TRBV6-3	once	TRBJ2-3
CASSDRGGKNIQYF	TGTGCCAGCAGTGACAGGGGCGGCAAAAACATTCAGTACTTC	TRBD1	TRBV6-2/TRBV6-3	-	TRBJ2-4
CASSGGGRSYEQYF	TGTGCCAGCAGCGGGGGCGGCCGCTCCTACGAGCAGTACTTC	-	TRBV9	few	TRBJ2-7
CASSQDGRGGWSQYF	TGTGCCAGCAGCCAAGATGGGCGGGGGGGCTGGTCCCAGTACTTC	TRBD2	TRBV3-1/TRBV3-2	few	TRBJ2-5
CASSLGTSGRLGRNEQFF	TGTGCCAGCAGCTTAGGTACTAGCGGGAGACTGGGACGCAATGAGCAGTTCTTC	TRBD2	TRBV11-2	-	TRBJ2-1
CATSAARQGRNEQFF	TGTGCCACCAGTGCCGCCAGACAGGGTCGCAATGAGCAGTTCTTC	TRBD1	TRBV24-1	once	TRBJ2-1
CASSPGEAAGQPQHF	TGTGCCAGCAGCCCCGGGGAGGCGGCTGGTCAGCCCCAGCATTTT	-	TRBV4-2	-	TRBJ1-5